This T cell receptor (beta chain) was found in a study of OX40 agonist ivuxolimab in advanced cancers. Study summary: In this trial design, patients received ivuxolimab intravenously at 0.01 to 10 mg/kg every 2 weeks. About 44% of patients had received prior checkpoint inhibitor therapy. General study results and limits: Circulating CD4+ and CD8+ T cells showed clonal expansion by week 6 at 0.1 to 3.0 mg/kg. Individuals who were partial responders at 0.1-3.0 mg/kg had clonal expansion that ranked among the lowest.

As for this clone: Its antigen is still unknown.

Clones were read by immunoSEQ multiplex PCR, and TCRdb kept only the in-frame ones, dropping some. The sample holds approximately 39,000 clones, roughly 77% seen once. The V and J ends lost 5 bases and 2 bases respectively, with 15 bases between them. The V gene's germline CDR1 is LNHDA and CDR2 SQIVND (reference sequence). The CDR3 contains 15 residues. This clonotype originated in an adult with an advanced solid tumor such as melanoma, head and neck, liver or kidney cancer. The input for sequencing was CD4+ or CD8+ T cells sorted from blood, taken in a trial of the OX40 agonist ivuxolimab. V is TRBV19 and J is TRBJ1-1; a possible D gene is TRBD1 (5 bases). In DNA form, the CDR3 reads TGTGCCAGTAGTCCCCACAGGAGTTCTAACACTGAAGCTTTCTTT. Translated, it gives CASSPHRSSNTEAFF.